This T cell receptor (beta chain) was recovered during a study of CD8+ T cells in alopecia areata. About the research overall: It was oral tofacitinib, at 5 to 10 mg twice daily, that treated patients received. Points from the study as a whole: Elevated clonality characterized lesional scalp relative to normal scalp, particularly in alopecia totalis/universalis.

This clone was detected only a few times. The antigen is unknown. Reverse transcription of extracted RNA yielded cDNA, which provided the sequencing template. Sequencing was performed with immunoSEQ multiplex PCR; in TCRdb, only in-frame clones are kept and a portion is missing. The sample has some 110,000 clones, approximately 38% seen once. V was clipped by 4 bases and J by 10 bases, with 8 bases between them. Germline CDR1 SQVTM, CDR2 ANQGSEA. The CDR3 consists of 10 residues. Material for sequencing was CD4+ T cells sorted from blood. The chain recombines TRBV29-1 with TRBJ2-1; D unresolved. The TCR originated in a human donor with alopecia areata. CDR3 DNA sequence: TGCAGCGTTGGTCCTAGGGAGCAGTTCTTC. It encodes CSVGPREQFF.